This TCR beta chain is from a study of PD-1 blockade in mismatch repair-deficient tumors. The CDR3 is 15 amino acids. Trimming removed 4 bases from V and 4 bases from J, with 13 bases in between. Germline V gene data show CDR1 as MGHRA and CDR2 as YSYEKL. This clone occurred once. Its antigen is not known. The repertoire was sequenced with immunoSEQ multiplex PCR; TCRdb's copy has only in-frame clones and lacks some. The sample lists about 9,200 clones, more than 85% seen once, with roughly 15% in the top ten. As for time point: approximately 10-day in vitro stimulation with candidate mutation-associated neoantigen peptide 1.

The rearrangement links TRBV4-1 to TRBJ2-2; D uncertain. The sequencing here drew on cells cultured in vitro, taken from a patient treated with pembrolizumab. The source of this sequence is an adult with mismatch repair-deficient cancer. The CDR3 sequence is CASSRSDFLTGELFF. The CDR3 DNA reads as TGCGCCAGCAGCCGCAGCGACTTCCTCACCGGGGAGCTGTTTTTT.